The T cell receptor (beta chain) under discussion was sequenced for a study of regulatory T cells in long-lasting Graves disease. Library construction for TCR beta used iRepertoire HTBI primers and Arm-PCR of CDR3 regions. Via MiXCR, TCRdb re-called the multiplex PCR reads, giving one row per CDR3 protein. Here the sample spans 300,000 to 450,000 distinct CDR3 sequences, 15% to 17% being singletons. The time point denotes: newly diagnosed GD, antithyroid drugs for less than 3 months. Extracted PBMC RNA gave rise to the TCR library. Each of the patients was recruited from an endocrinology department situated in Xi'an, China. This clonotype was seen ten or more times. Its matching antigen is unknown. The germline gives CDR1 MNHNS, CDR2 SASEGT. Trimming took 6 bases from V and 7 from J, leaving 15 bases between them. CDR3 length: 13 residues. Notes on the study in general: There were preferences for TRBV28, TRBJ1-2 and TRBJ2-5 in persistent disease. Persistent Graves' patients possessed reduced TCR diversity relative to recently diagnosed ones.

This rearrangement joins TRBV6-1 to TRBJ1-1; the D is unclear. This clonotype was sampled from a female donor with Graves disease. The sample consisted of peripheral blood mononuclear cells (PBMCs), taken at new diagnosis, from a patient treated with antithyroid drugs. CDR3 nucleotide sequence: TGTGCCAGCAGACTCACCGGGAGAAATGAAGCTTTCTTT. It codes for CASRLTGRNEAFF.